Below, 32 T cell receptor beta chains from the same sample are listed, as sequenced in a study of CD8+CD57+ T cells in acquired aplastic anemia. Sequencing was done on patients that had shown CD8+CD57+ cell expansion by flow cytometry. Genomic DNA acted as the template from which TCR beta VDJ combination and CDR3 sequence profiling were carried out. TCRdb analysed the reads with MiXCR anew, one entry per CDR3 protein. The sample holds 160,000 or so distinct CDR3 sequences, around 48% seen once. What was sequenced was sorted CD4+, CD8+, or CD8+CD57+ T cells (not recorded which) from PBMCs. These receptors were collected from a human donor with aplastic anemia.

This clonotype has at least ten counts. The chain is built from TRBV19 and TRBJ2-1, with 7 positions matching TRBD2. Trimming removed 5 bases from V and 3 bases from J; junction bases left unmatched: 7. Per the germline V gene, CDR1 is LNHDA and CDR2 is SQIVND (reference sequence). The CDR3 is 15 amino acids. The CDR3 protein is CASSVGGGHYNEQFF. CDR3 DNA sequence: TGTGCCAGTAGTGTGGGGGGAGGGCACTACAATGAGCAGTTCTTC.

Many counts were recorded for this clonotype. The chain employs TRBV7-9 and TRBJ1-1, with D unclear. The CDR3 sequence is 12 residues long. V was cut by 5 bases and J by 6 bases, with 10 bases left in between. Germline V lookup: CDR1 SEHNR, CDR2 FQNEAQ (reference sequence). The CDR3, as DNA: TGTGCCAGCAGCCCGCTCCGCCCTGAAGCTTTCTTT. The encoded protein is CASSPLRPEAFF.

The CDR3 DNA is TGTGCCAGCAGCCAAACCGGACCACAAGAGACCCAGTACTTC. Protein sequence: CASSQTGPQETQYF. This sequence joins TRBV5-5 and TRBJ2-5; D is undetermined. Germline loops: CDR1 SGHKS, CDR2 YYEKEE (reference sequence). The ends were cut back, 4 bases at V and 2 bases at J, with 12 bases in the middle. The CDR3 has 14 amino acids.

A note on this clonotype: One junction end disagrees with the germline gene, perhaps due to a read error. This chain connects TRBV29-1 to TRBJ2-5; 14 nucleotides match TRBD2. The CDR3 loop spans 15 amino acids. Germline CDR1 SQVTM, CDR2 ANQGSEA. The DNA of the CDR3 is TGTAGCGTTGCCGGTGGGACTAGCGGGAGCGAGACCCAGTACTTC. Protein: CSVAGGTSGSETQYF.

This sequence joins TRBV27 and TRBJ1-5; D gene uncertain. The V gene's germline CDR1 is MNHEY and CDR2 SMNVEV (reference sequence). Trimming cost V 6 bases and J 6 bases, with 6 bases left between them. CDR3 length equals 11 residues. In DNA form, the CDR3 reads TGTGCCAGCAGCCGACGTCAGCCCCAGCATTTT. Residues: CASSRRQPQHF.

The chain uses TRBV7-8 and TRBJ2-7; 9 positions agree with TRBD2. Germline-derived CDR1 and CDR2 are SGHVS and FQNEAQ. Unmatched junction bases numbered 13, after V lost 5 bases and J lost 5 bases. The length of the CDR3 is 16 residues. Written as DNA, the CDR3 is TGTGCCAGCAGCCCATGGACTAGCGCATTTAAGGACGAGCAGTACTTC. This translates into CASSPWTSAFKDEQYF.

For the CDR3, the DNA is TGTGCCAGCAATCCTGGACCAGTGGCAGATACGCAGTATTTT. Encoded protein: CASNPGPVADTQYF. The chain recombines TRBV2 with TRBJ2-3, with no clear D. Germline CDR1 is SNHLY and CDR2 is FYNNEI. This CDR3 has 14 residues. V was trimmed by 7 bases and J by 4 bases, leaving 15 bases between them.

Notes on this clonotype: No DNA is shown, since the ends of the CDR3 on it are uncertain; the CDR3 is the one TCRdb lists. The chain uses TRBV25-1 and TRBJ1-1; the DNA was not compared with TRBD1, the D call given in the table. Ends included, the CDR3 has 24 residues. Germline-derived CDR1 and CDR2 are MGHDK and SYGVNS. CDR3 in amino acids: CASSETGYQETQYFGPGSNTEAFF.

This clonotype has a count of ten or more. For the CDR3, the DNA is TGTGCCAGCAGGTCCCTTACACACGAGCAGTACTTC. Amino acid sequence: CASRSLTHEQYF. The rearrangement links TRBV7-9 to TRBJ2-7; D gene uncertain. The CDR3 is made up of 12 amino acids. Trimming cost V 6 bases and J 5 bases, with 11 bases left between them. Germline V gene data show CDR1 as SEHNR and CDR2 as FQNEAQ (reference sequence).

The chain recombines TRBV5-1 with TRBJ2-2; 11 bases line up with TRBD2. Germline lookup yields CDR1 SGHRS and CDR2 YFSETQ. V shed 6 bases, J shed 4 bases, and the junction held 8 bases outside the gene matches. This CDR3 comprises 16 residues. CDR3 sequence (DNA): TGCGCCAGCAATCCCCAAACTAGCGGGAGCACCGGGGAGCTGTTTTTT. Amino acids: CASNPQTSGSTGELFF.

Many counts were recorded for this clonotype. The chain combines TRBV9 with TRBJ1-6, with 8 bases identical to TRBD1. The CDR3 has 16 residues. V dropped 4 bases and J dropped 7; count of bases not matched to a gene: 10. Germline V lookup: CDR1 SGDLS, CDR2 YYNGEE. CDR3 bases: TGTGCCAGCAGCCCCGGAGGACAGGGACTAAATTCACCCCTCCACTTT. Amino acid sequence: CASSPGGQGLNSPLHF.

In the case of this clonotype: Germline is not matched at one junction end, which may reflect a read error. The chain links TRBV25-1 to TRBJ2-2, with D perhaps being TRBD1 or TRBD2 (5 bases each). The CDR3 contains 10 residues. The germline CDR1 and CDR2 sequences are MGHDK and SYGVNS. The DNA for the CDR3 is TGCGCCAGCAGGGACGGGGAGCTGTCTTTT. The encoded protein is CASRDGELSF.

The chain couples TRBV15 to TRBJ2-7, with no clear D. V was shortened by 4 bases and J by 0 bases, with 19 bases between the two germline ends. Germline-derived CDR1 and CDR2 are LNHNV and YYDKDF (reference sequence). The CDR3 contains 17 residues. The CDR3 here is CATSKGRVGGFSYEQYF. The CDR3 nucleotides are TGTGCCACCAGCAAGGGTCGGGTTGGCGGTTTCTCCTACGAGCAGTACTTC. Based on the CDR3 plus reference TRBV15 and TRBJ2-7, the full variable domain is DAMVIQNPRYQVTQFGKPVTLSCSQTLNHNVMYWYQQKSSQAPKLLFHYYDKDFNNEADTPDNFQSRRPNTSFCFLDIRSPGLGDTAMYLCATSKGRVGGFSYEQYFGPGTRLTVT.

This clonotype showed up just once. This chain links TRBV4-2 with TRBJ2-3, with D tentatively TRBD2 (7 bases). CDR1 is LGHNA, CDR2 YNFKEQ, per germline. CDR3 length: 17 amino acids. The V end lost 4 bases, the J end lost 2 bases, and 19 bases lay between the germline ends. The CDR3 here is CASSRSLGGANTDTQYF. As DNA, the CDR3 is TGTGCCAGCAGCCGATCCCTTGGGGGGGCCAACACAGATACGCAGTATTTT.

This clonotype was seen only once. This chain connects TRBV6-5 to TRBJ1-2; no clear D gene. Deletions cut 0 bases from V and 9 bases from J, with 11 bases between. The CDR3 is 13 residues long. From germline, CDR1 is MNHEY and CDR2 SVGAGI. The CDR3 sequence is CASSYSLGESYTF. CDR3 nucleotide sequence: TGTGCCAGCAGTTACTCTCTTGGGGAGAGCTACACCTTC.

This clonotype was detected only a few times. The V and J genes are TRBV20-1 and TRBJ1-1; 8 nucleotides line up with TRBD1. CDR1 DFQATT and CDR2 SNEGSKA come from the germline V gene (reference sequence). J lost 13 bases, V lost 0 bases, and 4 bases had no gene match. The CDR3 is 11 residues long. The CDR3 loop reads CSAREDREGFF. In nucleotides, the CDR3 is TGCAGTGCTAGAGAGGACAGGGAGGGTTTCTTT.

This clonotype showed up just a few times. The chain combines TRBV15 with TRBJ2-7; D perhaps matches TRBD1 (6 bases). Germline lookup yields CDR1 LNHNV and CDR2 YYDKDF (reference sequence). Trimming pared 3 bases from V and 3 bases from J, leaving 6 bases between. The CDR3 consists of 12 residues. The DNA for the CDR3 is TGTGCCACCAGCAGCAGGGGCTACGAGCAGTACTTC. It yields the protein CATSSRGYEQYF.

The CDR3, as DNA: TGTGCCATCAGTGGGGACGGAAACTATGGCTACACCTTC. Amino acid sequence: CAISGDGNYGYTF. The chain has TRBV10-3 and TRBJ1-2; weak D call: TRBD1 (5 bases). The length of the CDR3 is 13 residues. The V end was cut by 4 bases, the J end by 2 bases, with 8 bases between. The germline gives CDR1 ENHRY, CDR2 SYGVKD.

This sequence joins TRBV5-1 and TRBJ2-1, with TRBD1 matching over 8 bases. The CDR3 consists of 15 residues. The ends lost 4 bases at V and 7 bases at J; junction bases unmatched: 10. The germline CDR1 and CDR2 sequences are SGHRS and YFSETQ. DNA of the CDR3: TGCGCCAGCAGCAAAGAACCGACAGGGGTAAATGAGCAGTTCTTC. Residues: CASSKEPTGVNEQFF. Full variable domain (remainder filled in from reference TRBV5-1 and TRBJ2-1): KAGVTQTPRYLIKTRGQQVTLSCSPISGHRSVSWYQQTPGQGLQFLFEYFSETQRNKGNFPGRFSGRQFSNSRSEMNVSTLELGDSALYLCASSKEPTGVNEQFFGPGTRLTVL.

This clonotype was seen at least ten times. The chain carries TRBV7-9 and TRBJ2-7; D gene ambiguous. CDR1 and CDR2 from the germline V gene are SEHNR and FQNEAQ (reference sequence). Trimming took 5 bases from V and 6 from J, leaving 8 bases between them. The CDR3 consists of 11 residues. The CDR3 DNA sequence: TGTGCCAGCAGCCCATCGTTCGAGCAGTACTTC. It is translated as CASSPSFEQYF.

This clonotype was picked up many times. The chain joins TRBV2 to TRBJ1-5, with TRBD1 matching 7 bases. The ends lost 2 bases at V and 3 bases at J; junction bases unmatched: 7. The germline V gene encodes CDR1 SNHLY and CDR2 FYNNEI. The CDR3 is 16 amino acids. CDR3 nucleotides: TGTGCCAGCAGTGAACTCGACAGGGTTTTCAATCAGCCCCAGCATTTT. It is translated as CASSELDRVFNQPQHF. The entire variable domain, with the rest obtained from reference TRBV2 and TRBJ1-5, is as follows: EPEVTQTPSHQVTQMGQEVILRCVPISNHLYFYWYRQILGQKVEFLVSFYNNEISEKSEIFDDQFSVERPDGSNFTLKIRSTKLEDSAMYFCASSELDRVFNQPQHFGDGTRLSIL.

This clonotype was recorded at least ten times. The chain uses TRBV24-1 and TRBJ1-5; 7 nucleotides match TRBD1. This CDR3 has 14 residues. V gave up 3 bases and J gave up 7 bases; unmatched junction bases: 5. Germline assignment: CDR1 KGHDR and CDR2 SFDVKD. The CDR3 nucleotides read TGTGCCACCAGTGATCACAGGGGCAGCCAGCCCCAGCATTTT. This codes for CATSDHRGSQPQHF.

This clonotype was picked up many times. The V call is TRBV19, the J call TRBJ2-2; D is uncertain. V dropped 5 bases and J dropped 3 bases, with 10 bases sitting between them. CDR1 is LNHDA and CDR2 is SQIVND in the germline V gene (reference sequence). CDR3 size: 14 residues. The DNA of the CDR3 is TGTGCCAGTAGTCTCACAGTGGACACCGGGGAGCTGTTTTTT. This codes for CASSLTVDTGELFF.

This clonotype was counted at least ten times. The chain joins TRBV7-9 to TRBJ2-1, with 7 bases aligning to TRBD1. Unmatched junction bases numbered 9, after V lost 10 bases and J lost 0 bases. Germline V gives CDR1 SEHNR, CDR2 FQNEAQ (reference sequence). The CDR3 is 15 amino acids. The CDR3 sequence: CATSRRTGSYNEQFF. The CDR3 coding sequence is TGTGCCACAAGCCGGAGGACAGGCTCCTACAATGAGCAGTTCTTC.

The rearrangement joins TRBV7-9 to TRBJ1-2, with D maybe TRBD1 (5 bases). This CDR3 has 12 amino acids. V was trimmed by 11 bases and J by 6 bases, leaving 16 bases between them. Germline V CDR1 and CDR2: SEHNR, FQNEAQ (reference sequence). The CDR3 loop reads CAWGQVIDGYTF. The CDR3 DNA is TGTGCCTGGGGCCAGGTGATAGATGGCTACACCTTC.

This clonotype was found many times. The genes are TRBV7-2 and TRBJ2-7; no reliable D call. Per germline, CDR1 SGHTA and CDR2 FQGNSA. The V end was cut by 5 bases, the J end by 2 bases, with 13 bases between. There are 14 residues in the CDR3. As DNA, the CDR3 is TGTGCCAGCAGCCCCAGTCCCATCCCCTACGAGCAGTACTTC. Its translation is CASSPSPIPYEQYF. Full variable domain (missing parts from reference TRBV7-2 and TRBJ2-7): GAGVSQSPSNKVTEKGKDVELRCDPISGHTALYWYRQSLGQGLEFLIYFQGNSAPDKSGLPSDRFSAERTGGSVSTLTIQRTQQEDSAVYLCASSPSPIPYEQYFGPGTRLTVT.

The V gene is TRBV9, the J gene TRBJ2-7; D is perhaps TRBD1 (5 bases). The V end lost 5 bases, the J end lost 4 bases, and 10 bases lay between the germline ends. CDR1 is SGDLS and CDR2 is YYNGEE in the germline V gene. The CDR3 has 12 amino acids. The DNA of the CDR3 is TGTGCCAGCAGACGGACACAGTACGAGCAGTACTTC. Translating it yields CASRRTQYEQYF.

This clonotype came up many times. This chain joins TRBV7-2 and TRBJ1-1; D possibly corresponds to TRBD1 (6 bases). V lost 4 bases, J lost 7 bases, and 10 bases lay in between. The CDR3 contains 12 residues. Germline CDR1 is SGHTA and CDR2 is FQGNSA. CDR3 in amino acids: CASSSTGLEAFF. CDR3 bases: TGTGCCAGCAGCTCAACAGGGCTTGAAGCTTTCTTT.

The chain combines TRBV15 with TRBJ1-4; 7 nucleotides line up with TRBD1. V was clipped by 6 bases and J by 8 bases; unmatched bases: 9. This CDR3 comprises 14 residues. Germline lookup yields CDR1 LNHNV and CDR2 YYDKDF (reference sequence). The CDR3 region is CATRQDRKDEKLFF. The CDR3, as DNA: TGTGCCACCAGACAGGACAGGAAGGACGAAAAACTGTTTTTT. Drawing the rest from reference TRBV15 and TRBJ1-4, the complete variable domain is DAMVIQNPRYQVTQFGKPVTLSCSQTLNHNVMYWYQQKSSQAPKLLFHYYDKDFNNEADTPDNFQSRRPNTSFCFLDIRSPGLGDTAMYLCATRQDRKDEKLFFGSGTQLSVL.

This clonotype was seen a handful of times. This chain connects TRBV19 to TRBJ2-2; 8 bases line up with TRBD2. Germline V gene data show CDR1 as LNHDA and CDR2 as SQIVND (reference sequence). Germline trimming cut 9 bases from V and 1 base from J; bases unmatched to any gene: 7. CDR3 length equals 15 residues. The CDR3, as DNA: TGTGCCAGCGGCCTTCTAGCGGGGAACACCGGGGAGCTGTTTTTT. As protein: CASGLLAGNTGELFF.

This clonotype was observed many times. This chain joins TRBV7-3 and TRBJ2-1; 8 bases align to TRBD2. The CDR3 sequence is 16 residues long. V lost 5 bases to trimming and J lost 2 bases; unmatched junction nucleotides: 8. The germline CDR1 and CDR2 sequences are SGHTA and FQGTGA. The CDR3, as DNA: TGTGCCAGCAGCCCTTCGTTAGCGGGAACCTACAATGAGCAGTTCTTC. It translates to CASSPSLAGTYNEQFF.

The gene calls are TRBV9 and TRBJ2-1, with a tentative D call TRBD2 (6 bases). Germline values: CDR1 SGDLS, CDR2 YYNGEE. The V gene lost 4 bases and the J gene lost 0 bases, with 14 bases spanning the gap. The CDR3 is 16 amino acids. The CDR3 loop is CASSSSAGGSYNEQFF. CDR3 in DNA: TGTGCCAGCAGCTCCTCAGCGGGCGGCTCCTACAATGAGCAGTTCTTC.